These 22 T cell receptor beta chains were all obtained from the same sample, sequenced in a study of cytomegalovirus exposure and HLA in healthy donors. In the PCR, 60 Vbeta and 13 Jbeta primers were used. TCRdb keeps only in-frame clones here, not all; method: immunoSEQ multiplex PCR. Of fewer than 150,000 clones listed, 15% were seen once; the top ten hold 1.9%. The sample comprised PBMCs. These receptors were taken from a woman younger than 30 in good health and CMV-seronegative.

J is TRBJ1-1 and V is TRBV11-3; a possible D gene is TRBD1 (5 bases). The CDR3 consists of 14 residues. Germline V gene sequence: CDR1 SGHNT, CDR2 YENEEA. V gave up 0 bases and J gave up 1 base, with 6 bases separating them. CDR3 residues: CASSLEGGNTEAFF. In nucleotides, the CDR3 is TGTGCCAGCAGCTTAGAGGGGGGGAACACTGAAGCTTTCTTT.

In its sample, this clone was seen a few times. In the same sample, other DNA sequences code for this CDR3. The rearrangement joins TRBV5-4 to TRBJ1-6; TRBD1 aligns across 7 bases. CDR3 length: 14 residues. Unmatched junction bases numbered 5, after V lost 4 bases and J lost 7 bases. Germline CDR1 reads SGHNT; CDR2 reads YYREEE (reference sequence). The CDR3, as DNA: TGTGCCAGCAGCCCCGGGACAGCCAATTCACCCCTCCACTTT. Translating it yields CASSPGTANSPLHF. Full variable domain (missing parts from reference TRBV5-4 and TRBJ1-6): ETGVTQSPTHLIKTRGQQVTLRCSSQSGHNTVSWYQQALGQGPQFIFQYYREEENGRGNFPPRFSGLQFPNYSSELNVNALELDDSALYLCASSPGTANSPLHFGNGTRLTVT.

This clone has only a few counts. This sequence joins TRBV19 and TRBJ1-4; D is uncertain. V was trimmed by 3 bases and J by 7 bases, leaving 12 bases between them. Germline V CDR1 and CDR2: LNHDA, SQIVND (reference sequence). This CDR3 region has 14 residues. This chain's CDR3 is CASSIGLRGEKLFF. DNA for the CDR3: TGTGCCAGTAGTATCGGTCTACGGGGTGAAAAACTGTTTTTT. The whole variable domain, remainder taken from reference TRBV19 and TRBJ1-4, is DGGITQSPKYLFRKEGQNVTLSCEQNLNHDAMYWYRQDPGQGLRLIYYSQIVNDFQKGDIAEGYSVSREKKESFPLTVTSAQKNPTAFYLCASSIGLRGEKLFFGSGTQLSVL.

The sample holds a few counts of this clone. The chain combines TRBV10-1 with TRBJ2-5; D is perhaps TRBD1 (6 bases). The germline gives CDR1 WNHNN, CDR2 SYGVQD (reference sequence). Trimming left V 7 bases short and J 7 bases short, with 16 bases between. The CDR3 covers 13 residues. Here the CDR3 reads CASTNGGRGTQYF. The CDR3 bases are TGCGCCAGCACCAATGGGGGCCGGGGGACCCAGTACTTC.

The chain carries TRBV10-3 and TRBJ2-5, with a tentative D call TRBD2 (5 bases). There are 15 residues in the CDR3. V lost 4 bases and J lost 2, with 14 bases in between. CDR1 is ENHRY, CDR2 SYGVKD, per germline. The CDR3 DNA is TGTGCCATCAGTGCCACATATGACTATCAAGAGACCCAGTACTTC. Translating it yields CAISATYDYQETQYF.

The chain uses TRBV6-5 and TRBJ2-7; D possibly corresponds to TRBD1 (6 bases). The CDR3 has 15 residues. The V gene lost 6 bases and the J gene lost 6 bases, with 21 bases spanning the gap. Germline loops: CDR1 MNHEY, CDR2 SVGAGI. The DNA for the CDR3 is TGTGCCAGCAGCTTACAGGGTGTCTTTGTGTCCGAGCAGTACTTC. Translated: CASSLQGVFVSEQYF.

This clone appeared a few times. This chain connects TRBV4-1 to TRBJ1-6, with D unresolved. V was pared by 3 bases and J by 10 bases, with 19 bases between. Germline V lookup: CDR1 MGHRA, CDR2 YSYEKL. The CDR3 is made up of 16 amino acids. In nucleotides, the CDR3 is TGCGCCAGCAGCCAGGGCGACGGCCATCGGAACTCACCCCTCCACTTT. This codes for CASSQGDGHRNSPLHF.

This clone was detected only a few times. The chain recombines TRBV25-1 with TRBJ2-2; 13 nucleotides agree with TRBD2. J gave up 6 bases and V 6 bases, and 4 bases lay outside the gene matches. Germline V gene data show CDR1 as MGHDK and CDR2 as SYGVNS. The CDR3 runs to 15 residues. The CDR3 nucleotides read TGTGCCAGCAGCACGGGACTAGCGGGATCCGGGGAGCTGTTTTTT. Protein product: CASSTGLAGSGELFF.

This clone was detected a few times. This rearrangement joins TRBV28 to TRBJ2-5; 7 bases match TRBD2. CDR3 length: 15 amino acids. The V and J ends lost 4 bases and 2 bases, in that order; junction bases with no gene match: 7. Germline CDR1 and CDR2: MDHEN and SYDVKM. This chain's CDR3 is CASSYPAGEQETQYF. The CDR3 region has the DNA TGTGCCAGCAGTTATCCCGCGGGAGAGCAAGAGACCCAGTACTTC.

This clone has only a few counts. The rearrangement links TRBV9 to TRBJ1-6; the D gene is possibly TRBD1 (5 bases). Per germline, CDR1 SGDLS and CDR2 YYNGEE. The CDR3 loop spans 16 amino acids. Trimming took 1 base from V and 7 from J, leaving 15 bases between them. The DNA for the CDR3 is TGTGCCAGCAGCGTACGGGGGGACGGGTCGAATTCACCCCTCCACTTT. This encodes CASSVRGDGSNSPLHF.

J is TRBJ2-2 and V is TRBV13, with TRBD2 identical over 12 bases. J gave up 3 bases and V 5 bases, and 7 bases lay outside the gene matches. Germline loops: CDR1 PRHDT, CDR2 FYEKMQ (reference sequence). CDR3 length: 17 residues. The CDR3 DNA sequence: TGTGCCAGCAGCGCAAGACTAGCGGGAGTGGACACCGGGGAGCTGTTTTTT. It yields the protein CASSARLAGVDTGELFF.

This clone occurred a few times. The chain links TRBV28 to TRBJ2-7; D ambiguous. Trimming took 2 bases from V and 6 from J, leaving 8 bases between them. The CDR3 is 12 amino acids. CDR1 and CDR2 (germline): MDHEN, SYDVKM. CDR3 DNA: TGTGCCAGCAGTTTACCCCCTCTCGAGCAGTACTTC. The encoded protein is CASSLPPLEQYF.

V and J are TRBV6-1 and TRBJ2-7, with 7 bases fitting TRBD1. Germline values: CDR1 MNHNS, CDR2 SASEGT. The CDR3 totals 15 residues. The junction had 5 bases not matched to a gene; V was cut back by 1 base and J by 2 bases. As DNA, the CDR3 is TGTGCCAGCAGTGAAGAGGGCCAGGGGGCCTACGAGCAGTACTTC. Translating it yields CASSEEGQGAYEQYF.

V and J are TRBV28 and TRBJ2-7; D perhaps matches TRBD1 (6 bases). V lost 6 bases, J lost 5 bases, and 14 bases lay in between. Looked up from germline, CDR1 is MDHEN and CDR2 is SYDVKM. The CDR3 spans 13 residues. This chain's CDR3 is CASRRQQGNEQYF. The CDR3 DNA reads TGTGCCAGCAGGCGTCAACAGGGTAACGAGCAGTACTTC.

The chain couples TRBV9 to TRBJ2-2, with D perhaps matching TRBD1 (6 bases). V lost 0 bases and J lost 5, with 17 bases in between. Germline V CDR1 and CDR2: SGDLS, YYNGEE. The CDR3 covers 17 residues. In nucleotides, the CDR3 is TGTGCCAGCAGCGTAGTGACAGGCCTCATGGGGACCGGGGAGCTGTTTTTT. Amino acids: CASSVVTGLMGTGELFF.

This chain links TRBV5-1 with TRBJ2-1, with TRBD1 matching over 12 bases. V trimming: 2 bases; J trimming: 9 bases; junction bases outside the gene matches: 6. The germline CDR1 and CDR2 sequences are SGHRS and YFSETQ. This CDR3 spans 15 amino acids. The CDR3 region is CASSFGTGGLGEQFF. CDR3 nucleotides: TGCGCCAGCAGCTTCGGGACAGGGGGCTTGGGTGAGCAGTTCTTC.

In its sample, this clone was seen a few times. V is TRBV15 and J is TRBJ2-6; 7 nucleotides agree with TRBD1. Germline V CDR1 and CDR2: LNHNV, YYDKDF (reference sequence). The V segment lost 9 bases and the J segment 2 bases; nucleotides outside the gene matches: 10. CDR3 length equals 16 residues. CDR3 in amino acids: CATTEKGGTGANVLTF. CDR3 sequence (DNA): TGTGCCACAACTGAAAAAGGGGGCACTGGGGCCAACGTCCTGACTTTC.

The chain employs TRBV7-2 and TRBJ2-6, with 7 bases that match TRBD1. The CDR3 spans 17 residues. In germline, CDR1 is SGHTA, CDR2 FQGNSA. Trimming cost V 2 bases and J 2 bases; bases outside gene matches: 6. The CDR3 DNA reads TGTGCCAGCAGCTTAAGACAGGGACGGGCTGGGGCCAACGTCCTGACTTTC. It codes for CASSLRQGRAGANVLTF.

This clone came up a few times. The V call is TRBV4-2, the J call TRBJ1-3; TRBD1 is a possible D gene (5 bases). Trimming removed 1 base from V and 0 bases from J, with 10 bases in between. Germline CDR1 is LGHNA and CDR2 is YNFKEQ. The CDR3 is 16 residues long. The CDR3 sequence is CASSQVGGYSGNTIYF. CDR3 DNA sequence: TGTGCCAGCAGCCAAGTGGGGGGTTACTCTGGAAACACCATATATTTT.

This clone was seen a handful of times. V is TRBV5-1 and J is TRBJ1-2, with TRBD1 matching over 7 bases. V shed 4 bases, J shed 4 bases, and the junction held 4 bases outside the gene matches. The germline gives CDR1 SGHRS, CDR2 YFSETQ. The CDR3 totals 13 residues. CDR3 DNA sequence: TGCGCCAGCAGCCCAGACAGGGCCTATGGCTACACCTTC. Protein product: CASSPDRAYGYTF.

The chain joins TRBV14 to TRBJ2-3, with 8 bases lining up with TRBD1. The germline V gene encodes CDR1 SGHDN and CDR2 FVKESK. This CDR3 region has 15 residues. With 4 bases clipped from V and 5 bases from J, the junction kept 8 bases outside the gene matches. The CDR3: CASSPPGQVRDTQYF. CDR3 nucleotides: TGTGCCAGCAGCCCTCCGGGACAGGTGCGAGATACGCAGTATTTT.

This clone was detected ten times or more. CDR3: CASSQEGSGEGHEQYF. The CDR3 nucleotides read TGTGCCAGCAGCCAAGAAGGTTCAGGGGAAGGGCACGAGCAGTACTTC. The chain combines TRBV4-2 with TRBJ2-7, with D perhaps matching TRBD1 (6 bases). The CDR3 extends over 16 amino acids. Germline assignment: CDR1 LGHNA and CDR2 YNFKEQ. Between the trimmed V and J ends, which lost 0 bases and 5 bases, there was a span of 17 bases.